Sequencing of this T cell receptor beta chain was carried out in a study of CD8 T cells in Susac syndrome. Random hexamers were used to reverse transcribe an amount of roughly 0.45 to 1 ug RNA. TCRdb re-called the immunoSEQ multiplex PCR reads through MiXCR, storing one row per CDR3 protein. The sample includes 140,000 or so distinct CDR3 sequences, approximately 96% of them seen just once. Trimming cost V 4 bases and J 4 bases, with 22 bases left between them. CDR3 length equals 17 residues. Germline V gives CDR1 MNHEY, CDR2 SVGAGI. The CD8+ and CD4+ T cells were negatively isolated, with the TEMRA cells enriched by FACS.

The receptor comes from a human donor with multiple sclerosis. The rearrangement links TRBV6-5 to TRBJ1-1; no firm D call. The sample was CD4+ T cells from PBMCs. CDR3 loop: CASSSNPLRSWGTEAFF. CDR3 sequence (DNA): TGTGCCAGCAGTTCCAACCCACTCCGGTCATGGGGCACTGAAGCTTTCTTT.